The 26 T cell receptor beta chains given below trace back to one sample, sequenced in a study of neurological immune-mediated disorders. Time point noted: longitudinal time-point 1 (baseline). MiXCR, run by TCRdb on the 5' RACE reads, gives a single entry per CDR3 protein. The sample yields approximately 70,000 distinct CDR3 sequences, roughly a tenth seen once. Sequenced input: PBMCs. The receptor set was obtained from a man aged 25 to 40 in good health.

This clonotype was counted many times. This chain links TRBV12-3 or TRBV12-4 with TRBJ2-1, with 8 bases lining up with TRBD2. The CDR3 runs to 13 residues. V was clipped by 7 bases and J by 5 bases; unmatched bases: 4. The CDR3 DNA reads TGTGCCAGCACTATGGGACTAGACAATGAGCAGTTCTTC. Amino acid sequence: CASTMGLDNEQFF.

This clonotype was counted ten times or more. This chain joins TRBV7-2 and TRBJ2-7, with 7 bases lining up with TRBD1. Germline V lookup: CDR1 SGHTA, CDR2 FQGNSA. The length of the CDR3 is 15 residues. V trimming: 6 bases; J trimming: 0 bases; junction bases outside the gene matches: 8. The DNA for the CDR3 is TGTGCCAGCAGTTGGCCGGGACAGCCCTCCTACGAGCAGTACTTC. Amino acids: CASSWPGQPSYEQYF.

This clonotype was recorded many times. V gene TRBV12-3 or TRBV12-4 combines with J gene TRBJ2-2; possibly TRBD1 for D (6 bases). The ends were cut back, 1 base at V and 2 bases at J, with 8 bases in the middle. The CDR3 consists of 15 residues. The CDR3 nucleotides read TGTGCCAGCAGTTTAGGGGGGCCAAACACCGGGGAGCTGTTTTTT. Protein: CASSLGGPNTGELFF.

A word on this clonotype: The junction departs from germline at one end; a sequencing error may be responsible. The chain joins TRBV20-1 to TRBJ1-1; D is possibly TRBD1 (6 bases). Germline CDR1 is DFQATT and CDR2 is SNEGSKA (reference sequence). The CDR3 runs 13 residues. The CDR3 protein is CSAPYPGGSEAFF. CDR3 nucleotides: TGCAGTGCTCCTTACCCCGGGGGCAGTGAAGCCTTCTTT.

This clonotype was seen only a few times. The V and J genes are TRBV18 and TRBJ2-5, with TRBD1 identical over 9 bases. CDR1 and CDR2 from the germline V gene are KGHSH and LQKENI. Trimming removed 5 bases from V and 5 bases from J; junction bases left unmatched: 6. This CDR3 is 14 amino acids long. The CDR3 loop is CASSMDRGLETQYF. DNA for the CDR3: TGTGCCAGCTCAATGGACAGGGGATTGGAGACCCAGTACTTC. Based on the CDR3 plus reference TRBV18 and TRBJ2-5, the full variable domain is NAGVMQNPRHLVRRRGQEARLRCSPMKGHSHVYWYRQLPEEGLKFMVYLQKENIIDESGMPKERFSAEFPKEGPSILRIQQVVRGDSAAYFCASSMDRGLETQYFGPGTRLLVL.

The chain uses TRBV10-3 and TRBJ2-3; D is unclear. CDR1 ENHRY and CDR2 SYGVKD come from the germline V gene. V lost 3 bases, J lost 6 bases, and 7 bases lay in between. This CDR3 is built from 12 residues. CDR3 amino acids: CAISDIADTQYF. The CDR3 DNA follows: TGTGCCATCAGTGATATCGCGGATACGCAGTATTTT.

Many counts were recorded for this clonotype. V usage is TRBV18 and J usage is TRBJ2-3; D gene ambiguous. Per the germline V gene, CDR1 is KGHSH and CDR2 is LQKENI. V was cut by 0 bases and J by 2 bases, with 3 bases left in between. There are 13 residues in the CDR3. Here the CDR3 DNA reads TGTGCCAGCTCACCACCGCTCACAGATACGCAGTATTTT. Residues: CASSPPLTDTQYF.

The chain has TRBV5-5 and TRBJ2-1; a possible D gene is TRBD2 (5 bases). The CDR3 has 15 amino acids. V shed 1 base and J shed 5 bases, with 13 bases lying between them. Germline V gives CDR1 SGHKS, CDR2 YYEKEE (reference sequence). As DNA, the CDR3 is TGTGCCAGCAGCTTGACTAGAGGGAAGAACAATGAGCAGTTCTTC. Protein product: CASSLTRGKNNEQFF.

This clonotype was recorded many times. V usage is TRBV7-2 and J usage is TRBJ2-7; TRBD2 agrees at 8 bases. The CDR3 extends over 15 amino acids. Trimming took 0 bases from V and 2 from J; bases not matched to a gene: 3. Germline CDR1 reads SGHTA; CDR2 reads FQGNSA. CDR3 coding DNA: TGTGCCAGCAGCTTAGCGGGTAGCGGGACCTACGAGCAGTACTTC. Translating it yields CASSLAGSGTYEQYF.

This clonotype was counted many times. This rearrangement joins TRBV11-2 to TRBJ2-5, with TRBD2 matching over 13 bases. The ends lost 0 bases at V and 5 bases at J; junction bases unmatched: 3. CDR3 length: 16 amino acids. Germline CDR1 and CDR2: SGHAT and FQNNGV. The CDR3: CASSLEKLAGGETQYF. Written as DNA, the CDR3 is TGTGCCAGCAGCTTAGAAAAACTAGCGGGAGGGGAGACCCAGTACTTC.

This clonotype was detected many times. This chain joins TRBV29-1 and TRBJ2-1; 10 bases fit TRBD2. Germline CDR1 SQVTM, CDR2 ANQGSEA. V was pared by 0 bases and J by 4 bases, with 6 bases of the junction left unmatched. The CDR3 totals 16 residues. The CDR3 nucleotides are TGCAGCGTTGAAGATCCGCTAGCGGGAGCTTACAATGAGCAGTTCTTC. Translating gives CSVEDPLAGAYNEQFF.

By proportion, this clonotype is medium-sized. The chain carries TRBV5-1 and TRBJ1-4; tentatively, D is TRBD1 (5 bases). Germline CDR1 SGHRS, CDR2 YFSETQ. The CDR3 is made up of 16 amino acids. Trimming shortened V by 1 base and J by 5 bases, and 15 bases separated the two germline ends. This CDR3 reads CASSLRPGTENEKLFF. The CDR3 bases are TGCGCCAGCAGCTTGAGACCCGGGACCGAAAATGAAAAACTGTTTTTT.

This clonotype showed up many times. The chain carries TRBV29-1 and TRBJ2-2, with a possible D match to TRBD1 (6 bases). The germline V gene has CDR1 SQVTM and CDR2 ANQGSEA. The CDR3 contains 15 residues. V was pared by 6 bases and J by 0 bases, with 14 bases between. The CDR3 sequence: CSVGQPFTNTGELFF. The DNA for the CDR3 is TGCAGCGTAGGACAGCCCTTTACGAACACCGGGGAGCTGTTTTTT.

This clonotype has ten or more counts. This chain connects TRBV28 to TRBJ1-1; TRBD1 matches 7 bases. This CDR3 spans 18 amino acids. J gave up 1 base and V 0 bases, and 11 bases lay outside the gene matches. Germline CDR1 MDHEN, CDR2 SYDVKM. In nucleotides, the CDR3 is TGTGCCAGCAGTTTATGGGCCGGGAAGGCAGGGGGGAACACTGAAGCTTTCTTT. Residues: CASSLWAGKAGGNTEAFF.

This clonotype has a count of ten or more. V usage is TRBV3-1 and J usage is TRBJ2-7, with D possibly being TRBD1 (6 bases). The CDR3 covers 16 residues. V lost 4 bases and J 7 bases, leaving 23 bases between the germline ends. Germline V gives CDR1 LGHDT, CDR2 YNNKEL (reference sequence). This CDR3 is CASSPFSSGAQGEQYF. CDR3 sequence (DNA): TGTGCCAGCAGCCCCTTCTCCTCCGGGGCTCAGGGGGAGCAGTACTTC.

This chain uses TRBV20-1 with TRBJ2-7; 7 nucleotides line up with TRBD2. J lost 0 bases, V lost 7 bases, and 9 bases had no gene match. The germline V gene has CDR1 DFQATT and CDR2 SNEGSKA (reference sequence). The CDR3 totals 14 residues. This CDR3 is CSVSTGTTSYEQYF. The CDR3 nucleotides read TGCAGTGTATCGACCGGGACTACCTCCTACGAGCAGTACTTC.

In this sample, this clonotype turned up many times. The chain links TRBV15 to TRBJ2-1; possibly TRBD2 for D (6 bases). Germline V gene sequence: CDR1 LNHNV, CDR2 YYDKDF (reference sequence). This CDR3 spans 16 amino acids. V gave up 5 bases and J gave up 8 bases, with 22 bases separating them. In DNA form, the CDR3 reads TGTGCCACCAGCGTAGCCAGAACGGGAGCCGGGGATGAGCAGTTCTTC. Its translation is CATSVARTGAGDEQFF.

Ten or more counts support this clonotype. The chain combines TRBV24-1 with TRBJ1-5; tentatively, D is TRBD1 (5 bases). Deletions cut 5 bases from V and 3 bases from J, with 16 bases between. The CDR3 totals 16 residues. Germline values: CDR1 KGHDR, CDR2 SFDVKD. CDR3 protein: CATSGRATGANQPQHF. The CDR3 DNA is TGTGCCACCAGTGGTCGCGCCACAGGTGCCAATCAGCCCCAGCATTTT.

Points on this clonotype: The junction differs from germline at one of its ends, possibly a read error. The rearrangement uses TRBV27 and TRBJ2-3; 9 bases map to TRBD1. The germline CDR1 and CDR2 sequences are MNHEY and SMNVEV (reference sequence). This CDR3 comprises 16 residues. The CDR3 DNA sequence: TGTGCCAGCAGTTCCATCGGGACAGGGTGGACAGTTACGCGGTATTTT. It codes for CASSSIGTGWTVTRYF.

This clonotype was counted many times. The chain joins TRBV28 to TRBJ1-1; 7 bases fit TRBD1. J gave up 1 base and V 5 bases, and 7 bases lay outside the gene matches. Germline V gives CDR1 MDHEN, CDR2 SYDVKM. This CDR3 spans 15 amino acids. The CDR3 sequence: CASSRGQGGNTEAFF. CDR3 nucleotide sequence: TGTGCCAGCAGTCGCGGGCAGGGGGGGAACACTGAAGCTTTCTTT.

This clonotype turned up a few times. The chain employs TRBV7-6 and TRBJ1-1, with 9 positions matching TRBD1. The CDR3 is 16 amino acids. The trim removed 5 bases at V and 0 bases at J, leaving 7 bases unmatched. Germline V gives CDR1 SGHVS, CDR2 FNYEAQ. CDR3 protein: CASSPVGTGMNTEAFF. The CDR3 DNA reads TGTGCCAGCAGCCCAGTGGGGACAGGGATGAACACTGAAGCTTTCTTT. Variable domain in full (rest from reference TRBV7-6 and TRBJ1-1): GAGVSQSPRYKVTKRGQDVALRCDPISGHVSLYWYRQALGQGPEFLTYFNYEAQQDKSGLPNDRFSAERPEGSISTLTIQRTEQRDSAMYRCASSPVGTGMNTEAFFGQGTRLTVV.

A single count supports this clonotype. This sequence joins TRBV7-2 and TRBJ2-3; D might be TRBD2 (6 bases). Germline V gives CDR1 SGHTA, CDR2 FQGNSA. V lost 6 bases, J lost 3 bases, and 19 bases lay in between. This CDR3 has 16 residues. The chain's CDR3 is CASSSRWGEGTDTQYF. CDR3 DNA sequence: TGTGCCAGCAGTTCCCGGTGGGGGGAAGGGACAGATACGCAGTATTTT.

In its sample, this clonotype was seen many times. The chain recombines TRBV6-6 with TRBJ2-2, with TRBD2 matching over 11 bases. There are 17 residues in the CDR3. CDR1 and CDR2 (germline): MNHNY, SVGAGI (reference sequence). The J segment lost 4 bases and the V segment lost 6 bases, leaving 10 bases of the junction unmatched. The CDR3 coding sequence is TGTGCCAGCAGCTCCTCCCTAGCGGGAGGAATCACCGGGGAGCTGTTTTTT. The encoded protein is CASSSSLAGGITGELFF.

This clonotype has ten or more counts. The chain recombines TRBV10-3 with TRBJ1-2; no definite D call. V lost 8 bases and J 3 bases, leaving 13 bases between the germline ends. The CDR3 is 13 residues long. Germline CDR1 ENHRY, CDR2 SYGVKD. The CDR3 sequence is CAIDNRVDYGYTF. CDR3 sequence (DNA): TGTGCCATCGATAACAGAGTGGACTATGGCTACACCTTC.

The table lists this clonotype with many counts. V usage is TRBV12-3 or TRBV12-4 and J usage is TRBJ2-5; tentatively, D is TRBD2 (5 bases). This CDR3 has 13 amino acids. The V end was cut by 5 bases, the J end by 5 bases, with 12 bases between. CDR3 amino acids: CASSAGNSETQYF. The CDR3 DNA follows: TGTGCCAGCAGTGCCGGGAACAGCGAGACCCAGTACTTC.

As regards this clonotype: This may be a read error, as it is one base from a much larger clone. The rearrangement links TRBV20-1 to TRBJ1-3; D is unresolved. The V gene's germline CDR1 is DFQATT and CDR2 SNEGSKA (reference sequence). Trimming removed 3 bases at V and 0 bases at J, with 9 bases between. This CDR3 has 14 amino acids. CDR3 sequence reads: CSASDMNSGNTIYF. The CDR3 DNA is TGCAGTGCTAGTGACATGAACTCTGGAAACACCATATATTTT.